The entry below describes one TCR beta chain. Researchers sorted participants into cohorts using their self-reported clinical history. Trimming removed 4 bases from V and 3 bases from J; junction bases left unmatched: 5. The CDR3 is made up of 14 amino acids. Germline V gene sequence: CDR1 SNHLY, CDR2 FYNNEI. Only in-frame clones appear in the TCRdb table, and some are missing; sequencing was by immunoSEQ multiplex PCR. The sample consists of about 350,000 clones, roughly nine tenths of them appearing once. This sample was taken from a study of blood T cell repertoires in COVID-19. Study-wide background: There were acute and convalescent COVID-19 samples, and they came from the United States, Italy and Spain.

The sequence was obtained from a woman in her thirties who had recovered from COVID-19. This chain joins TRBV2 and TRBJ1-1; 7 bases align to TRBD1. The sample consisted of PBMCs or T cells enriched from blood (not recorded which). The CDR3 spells CASSVRDSYTEAFF. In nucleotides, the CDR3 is TGTGCCAGCAGTGTACGGGACAGCTACACTGAAGCTTTCTTT.